This passage covers 11 T cell receptor beta chains from one sample sequenced in a study of Ad26.COV2.S vaccination and SARS-CoV-2 variants. Sequencing was performed with immunoSEQ multiplex PCR; in TCRdb, only in-frame clones are kept and a portion is missing. The data show approximately 250,000 clones, roughly 89% seen once. Treatment here: around 19 received Ad26.COV2.S at low or high dose, single or two shots; about five received placebo; per-sample allocation not given. The samples were gathered on day 63 after the first injection of vaccine or placebo. The sample in question was peripheral blood, obtained in a trial of Ad26.COV2.S vaccine versus placebo. Receptor source: a person aged 18-60 years who received the Ad26.COV2.S COVID-19 vaccine or a placebo.

This CDR3 is CASSASTSSWAKGIQYF. In nucleotides, the CDR3 is TGCGCCAGCAGCGCTTCCACATCGTCCTGGGCAAAAGGCATTCAGTACTTC. The chain employs TRBV5-1 and TRBJ2-4; D is ambiguous. V shed 4 bases and J shed 9 bases, with 26 bases lying between them. Germline V gives CDR1 SGHRS, CDR2 YFSETQ. The CDR3 is 17 amino acids.

The chain links TRBV18 to TRBJ2-7; 7 positions match TRBD2. The CDR3 length is 15 residues. J gave up 0 bases and V 3 bases, and 5 bases lay outside the gene matches. Germline V CDR1 and CDR2: KGHSH, LQKENI. In nucleotides, the CDR3 is TGTGCCAGCTCACCGCCGGGACTACGCTCCTACGAGCAGTACTTC. Translated, it gives CASSPPGLRSYEQYF.

The chain joins TRBV4-2 to TRBJ2-1; 8 bases fit TRBD2. The CDR3 is 17 residues long. The V gene's germline CDR1 is LGHNA and CDR2 YNFKEQ. The V segment lost 0 bases and the J segment 7 bases; nucleotides outside the gene matches: 11. The CDR3 DNA sequence: TGTGCCAGCAGCCAAGAGTCTGGAGCCCCGGGGGGGAATGAGCAGTTCTTC. This translates into CASSQESGAPGGNEQFF.

The V and J genes are TRBV29-1 and TRBJ2-6; D is ambiguous. There are 14 residues in the CDR3. The V end was cut by 4 bases, the J end by 0 bases, with 7 bases between. Germline loops: CDR1 SQVTM, CDR2 ANQGSEA. CDR3 coding DNA: TGCAGCGTTGGGGCGCACTCTGGGGCCAACGTCCTGACTTTC. Protein sequence: CSVGAHSGANVLTF.

The chain uses TRBV9 and TRBJ1-2; D remains unclear. Germline V CDR1 and CDR2: SGDLS, YYNGEE. Trimming cost V 2 bases and J 8 bases, with 13 bases left between them. The CDR3 covers 13 residues. CDR3 coding DNA: TGTGCCAGCAGCGTCTTTAGTAGAGAGGGCTACACCTTC. Translating it yields CASSVFSREGYTF.

The chain is built from TRBV5-6 and TRBJ1-5, with a weak D call TRBD1 (5 bases). Germline V CDR1 and CDR2: SGHDT, YYEEEE. This CDR3 has 16 amino acids. V was cut by 0 bases and J by 0 bases, with 10 bases left in between. CDR3 loop: CASSLAGLNSNQPQHF. The CDR3 bases are TGTGCCAGCAGCTTGGCAGGGCTAAATAGCAATCAGCCCCAGCATTTT.

The chain couples TRBV6-2 or TRBV6-3 to TRBJ1-2; possible D gene TRBD1, 6 bases. The length of the CDR3 is 15 residues. The germline CDR1 and CDR2 sequences are MNHEY and SVGEGT. With 5 bases removed from V and 4 bases from J, the gap between germline ends came to 17 bases. The DNA for the CDR3 is TGTGCCAGCAGTGCACAGGGAAGTAAGGCCTATGGCTACACCTTC. Protein sequence: CASSAQGSKAYGYTF.

This chain uses TRBV2 with TRBJ1-5; D unresolved. The CDR3 runs 15 residues. V dropped 5 bases and J dropped 1 base, with 12 bases sitting between them. CDR1 and CDR2 from the germline V gene are SNHLY and FYNNEI. The CDR3: CASSSELGSNQPQHF. DNA for the CDR3: TGTGCCAGCAGTTCGGAACTCGGGAGCAATCAGCCCCAGCATTTT.

V gene TRBV5-1 combines with J gene TRBJ2-3; the match to TRBD2 covers 8 bases. The CDR3 is made up of 17 amino acids. Germline CDR1 and CDR2: SGHRS and YFSETQ. V lost 2 bases, J lost 4 bases, and 12 bases stayed unmatched. In DNA form, the CDR3 reads TGCGCCAGCAGCTTACTGTCAGCGGGGGCGTTAGCAGATACGCAGTATTTT. Protein product: CASSLLSAGALADTQYF.

The rearrangement uses TRBV6-5 and TRBJ2-5, with D possibly being TRBD1 (5 bases). This CDR3 has 12 amino acids. Germline CDR1 reads MNHEY; CDR2 reads SVGAGI. The germline V and J ends were trimmed by 7 bases and 4 bases, with 10 bases remaining between them. In DNA form, the CDR3 reads TGTGCCAGCACCTCTAGGGGAGAGACCCAGTACTTC. Its translation: CASTSRGETQYF.

CDR3 region: CASSVVGDYGYTF. CDR3 in DNA: TGTGCCAGCAGCGTAGTCGGGGACTATGGCTACACCTTC. This sequence joins TRBV9 and TRBJ1-2; D unclear. Germline V CDR1 and CDR2: SGDLS, YYNGEE. With 0 bases removed from V and 3 bases from J, the gap between germline ends came to 6 bases. This CDR3 contains 13 residues.